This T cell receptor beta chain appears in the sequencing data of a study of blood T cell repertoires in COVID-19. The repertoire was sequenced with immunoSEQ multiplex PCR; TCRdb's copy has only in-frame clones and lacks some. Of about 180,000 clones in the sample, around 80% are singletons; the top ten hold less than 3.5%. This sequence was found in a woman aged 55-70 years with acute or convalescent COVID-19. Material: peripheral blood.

The DNA for the CDR3 is TGTGCCAGCTCACAATTGAGGGCAGGCACTGAAGCTTTCTTT. Translating gives CASSQLRAGTEAFF. The chain joins TRBV18 to TRBJ1-1, with D hard to call. This CDR3 is built from 14 residues. Germline lookup yields CDR1 KGHSH and CDR2 LQKENI. V dropped 4 bases and J dropped 4 bases, with 13 bases sitting between them.